This is a list of T cell receptor beta chains from one sample in a study of CD8+ T cells in alopecia areata. TCRdb keeps only in-frame clones here, not all; method: immunoSEQ multiplex PCR. The table records under 200,000 clones, less than 80% of them present only once. The material was CD4+ T cells sorted from blood, obtained at week 24, from a patient treated with tofacitinib. The source of these receptors is a human donor with alopecia areata. Both conserved end residues are part of each CDR3. The order of the fields is clone size, V gene, J gene, D gene, CDR3 DNA, CDR3 protein. D genes are given only for firm matches. Not all rows give a size; the values are once, few, many and, for expanded clones, a class.

>once|TRBV29-1|TRBJ1-1|-
TGCAGCGTTTCGGTAAACAGGGTCTTTCGCACTGAAGCTTTCTTT
CSVSVNRVFRTEAFF
>-|TRBV5-1|TRBJ1-1|-
TGCGCCAGCAGCTTGGGACAGCCAGGGACTGAAGCTTTCTTT
CASSLGQPGTEAFF
>-|TRBV5-1|TRBJ1-6|-
TGCGCCAGCAGCTCCGACGGAGGAAATAATTCACCCCTCCACTTT
CASSSDGGNNSPLHF
>-|TRBV2|TRBJ2-1|-
TGTGCCAGTCGTCCCGGGAGCTCCTACAATGAGCAGTTCTTC
CASRPGSSYNEQFF
>few|TRBV6-1|TRBJ1-5|-
TGTGCCAGCAGTGAACTCCCGAGTCAGCCCCAGCATTTT
CASSELPSQPQHF
>few|TRBV19|TRBJ1-1|-
TGTGCCAGTAGTTTCCCAGGCGCGGAAGCTTTCTTT
CASSFPGAEAFF
>-|TRBV4-1|TRBJ2-2|TRBD2
TGCGCCAGCAGCCCCGACCCTAGCGGGGGGGCCATAATGTCGAACACCGGGGAGCTGTTTTTT
CASSPDPSGGAIMSNTGELFF
>once|TRBV5-4|TRBJ2-3|-
TGTGCCAGCAGCTTGAGAGGGGGAGCGGATACGCAGTATTTT
CASSLRGGADTQYF
>-|TRBV6-1|TRBJ2-7|-
TGTGCCAGCAGTGATCTGCAGGGGGGTTACGAGCAGTACTTC
CASSDLQGGYEQYF
>-|TRBV4-2|TRBJ2-3|-
TGTGCCAGCAGCCAAGATCTGGCGGGGTACACAGATACGCAGTATTTT
CASSQDLAGYTDTQYF
>-|TRBV30|TRBJ1-5|-
TGTGCCTGGAGTGTAGACAGCAGCAATCAGCCCCAGCATTTT
CAWSVDSSNQPQHF
>-|TRBV5-1|TRBJ2-7|TRBD1
TGCGCCAGCAGCACCGGGACAGCTTTATACGAGCAGTACTTC
CASSTGTALYEQYF
>many|TRBV7-9|TRBJ2-3|-
TGTGCCAGCAGCCCTTCGGGCCGCACAGATACGCAGTATTTT
CASSPSGRTDTQYF
>-|TRBV2|TRBJ1-6|-
TGTGCCAGCAGTCCCACCACCGCAGGGAATTCACCCCTCCACTTT
CASSPTTAGNSPLHF
>-|TRBV19|TRBJ1-5|TRBD1
TGTGCCAGTAGTACGACAGGGGGAGGCAATCAGCCCCAGCATTTT
CASSTTGGGNQPQHF
>-|TRBV25-1|TRBJ2-7|TRBD1
TGTGCCAGCAGTTCCAATCGACAGGGGGCCAACGAGCAGTACTTC
CASSSNRQGANEQYF
>-|TRBV2|TRBJ2-1|TRBD2
TGTGCCAGCAGTGAAGCGCGGGGAGGGGAGCAGTTCTTC
CASSEARGGEQFF
>-|TRBV5-1|TRBJ2-1|TRBD2
TGCGCCAGCAGGCCTCCGGGACTAGCGGGCAATGAGCAGTTCTTC
CASRPPGLAGNEQFF
>once|TRBV5-1|TRBJ2-5|TRBD1
TGCGCCAGCAGCTCGAACCCCAGGGGGCAGAAGGAGACCCAGTACTTC
CASSSNPRGQKETQYF
>-|TRBV15|TRBJ2-5|-
TGTGCCACCAGCAGAGTCCAGGCATTCCAAGAGACCCAGTACTTC
CATSRVQAFQETQYF
>-|TRBV5-1|TRBJ1-2|TRBD1
TGCGCCAGCAGCTTCGTGGGAGGGACAGGGGGCTTGGATGGCTACACCTTC
CASSFVGGTGGLDGYTF
>-|TRBV4-2|TRBJ2-5|-
TGTGCCAGCAGCCAAGATCGGGGTATGGGGACCCAGTACTTC
CASSQDRGMGTQYF
>many|TRBV7-8|TRBJ1-1|TRBD1
TGTGCCAGCAGCTCCCGTGAGGGGGCTAGCCCTGAAGCTTTCTTT
CASSSREGASPEAFF
>-|TRBV5-1|TRBJ1-1|-
TGCGCCAGCAGCTTGGATAGTGATTTAAAGGGCACTGAAGCTTTCTTT
CASSLDSDLKGTEAFF
>-|TRBV25-1|TRBJ2-6|-
TGTGCCAGCAGTGTCCTGACTTCTGGGGCCAACGTCCTGACTTTC
CASSVLTSGANVLTF
>-|TRBV7-9|TRBJ1-1|-
TGTGCCAGCAGCTTCCGGTCAGGCACGGGGACTGAAGCTTTCTTT
CASSFRSGTGTEAFF
>-|TRBV5-1|TRBJ1-1|-
TGCGCCAGCAGCCCGGGGCCGAACACTGAAGCTTTCTTT
CASSPGPNTEAFF
>-|TRBV11-3|TRBJ1-6|-
TGTGCCAGCAGCCAACAGGGCGGAGATTCACCCCTCCACTTT
CASSQQGGDSPLHF
>-|TRBV9|TRBJ1-1|-
TGTGCCAGCAGCACAGGGACGATAAACACTGAAGCTTTCTTT
CASSTGTINTEAFF
>few|TRBV5-1|TRBJ2-5|-
TGCGCCAGCAGCAGAAGCGGGGAGACCCAGTACTTC
CASSRSGETQYF
>few|TRBV14|TRBJ2-5|TRBD2
TGTGCCAGCAGCGTAAGACTAGCGGGGGCGTGGGAGACCCAGTACTTC
CASSVRLAGAWETQYF
>-|TRBV6-1|TRBJ2-7|-
TGTGCCAGCAGTGTGAACAGGGGAGGGGACGAGCAGTACTTC
CASSVNRGGDEQYF
>-|TRBV5-6|TRBJ1-6|-
TGTGCCAGCAGCCCTAATCGGGATTCACCCCTCCACTTT
CASSPNRDSPLHF
>-|TRBV4-2|TRBJ1-2|-
TGTGCCAGCAGCCACCCCGTTTATGGCTACACCTTC
CASSHPVYGYTF
>-|TRBV6-1|TRBJ2-7|-
TGTGCCAGCAGTCAGGACCGCTTATTCTACGAGCAGTACTTC
CASSQDRLFYEQYF
>-|TRBV5-1|TRBJ2-4|-
TGCGCCAGCAGGGAACAGGGAAAAAACATTCAGTACTTC
CASREQGKNIQYF
>-|TRBV6-6|TRBJ1-2|TRBD1
TGTGCCAGCAGTCTGACAGGGACCGGCTACACCTTC
CASSLTGTGYTF
>many|TRBV10-2|TRBJ2-7|-
TGCGCCAGCAGTGAGGAACCGGGCCTGAGGGAGCAGTACTTC
CASSEEPGLREQYF
>-|TRBV30|TRBJ1-2|-
TGTGCCTGGAGGGGGACGGAGCTTGCCTACACCTTC
CAWRGTELAYTF
>-|TRBV5-1|TRBJ2-7|-
TGCGCCAGCAGCTTGAACACGGGGGCATACGAGCAGTACTTC
CASSLNTGAYEQYF
>-|TRBV2|TRBJ1-2|-
TGTGCCAGCAGTGCGGAGGGAGGGGGATCGAGTGGCTACACCTTC
CASSAEGGGSSGYTF
>-|TRBV6-5|TRBJ2-7|-
TGTGCCAGCAGGGCCGGTCAACAACGCTACGAGCAGTACTTC
CASRAGQQRYEQYF
>-|TRBV13|TRBJ1-2|-
TGTGCCAGCACAAGATCGGGCCGGAACACCTTC
CASTRSGRNTF
>-|TRBV7-2|TRBJ1-5|-
TGTGCCAGCAGTCCAGGGGCTAATCAGCCCCAGCATTTT
CASSPGANQPQHF
>many|TRBV4-2|TRBJ2-5|TRBD2
TGTGCCAGCAGCCAAGGGACTAGCGGGGGGGCTTCCGAGACCCAGTACTTC
CASSQGTSGGASETQYF
>-|TRBV2|TRBJ1-6|TRBD1
TGTGCCAGCACGCAGGGGGCGTCCGGGTATTCACCCCTCCACTTT
CASTQGASGYSPLHF
>-|TRBV5-6|TRBJ2-3|-
TGTGCCAGCAGTCCTCGGGAGAATACGCAGTATTTT
CASSPRENTQYF
>-|TRBV29-1|TRBJ2-7|TRBD1
TGCAGCGTTGGTGGGACAGCTACGAGGCAGTACTTC
CSVGGTATRQYF
>-|TRBV27|TRBJ1-4|TRBD1
TGTGCCAGCAGTCGTATGGGACAGGGGAGTGAAAAACTGTTTTTT
CASSRMGQGSEKLFF
>-|TRBV29-1|TRBJ2-3|-
TGCAGCGTTGAGGCAGGAACCCGCACAGATACGCAGTATTTT
CSVEAGTRTDTQYF
>once|TRBV29-1|TRBJ2-3|-
TGCAGCGTTAATGCCCAGGGGCATACGCAGTATTTT
CSVNAQGHTQYF